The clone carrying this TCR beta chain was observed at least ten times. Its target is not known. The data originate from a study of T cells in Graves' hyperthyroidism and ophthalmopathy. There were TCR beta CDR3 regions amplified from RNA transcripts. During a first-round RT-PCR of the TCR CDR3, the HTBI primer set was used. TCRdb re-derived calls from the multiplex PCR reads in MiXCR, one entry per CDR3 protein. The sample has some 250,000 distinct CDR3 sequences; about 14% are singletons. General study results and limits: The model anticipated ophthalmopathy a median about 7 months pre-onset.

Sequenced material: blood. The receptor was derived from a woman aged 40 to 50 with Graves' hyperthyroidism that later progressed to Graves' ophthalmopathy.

For the CDR3, the DNA is TGTGCCAGCAGCTTAGGTGGGAGATACTACAATGAGCAGTTCTTC. This encodes CASSLGGRYYNEQFF. The chain links TRBV11-2 to TRBJ2-1; the D gene is possibly TRBD2 (5 bases). Trimming took 1 base from V and 3 from J, leaving 10 bases between them. CDR1 and CDR2 (germline): SGHAT, FQNNGV. The length of the CDR3 is 15 residues.